These T cell receptor beta chains were read from a single sample in a study of blood T cell repertoires in COVID-19. TCRdb's copy holds only in-frame clones and misses some; the assay was immunoSEQ multiplex PCR. The table lists nearly 250,000 clones, more than 70% of them singletons. The sequenced material came from PBMCs or T cells enriched from blood (not recorded which). The receptor set was obtained from a woman aged 50 to 60 who had recovered from COVID-19. Each CDR3 is given with its conserved first and last residue. Fields, in order: CDR3 protein, CDR3 DNA, J gene, V gene, D gene, clone size. D genes are given only for firm matches. Clone size is given for some rows only: seen once, a few or many times, or a class if the clone is expanded.

CASSEDSHQYF	TGTGCCAGCAGTGAAGATAGCCACCAGTACTTC	TRBJ2-5	TRBV2	-	-
CASSQETSGSSYNEQFF	TGTGCCAGCAGCCAAGAGACTAGCGGTTCTTCCTACAATGAGCAGTTCTTC	TRBJ2-1	TRBV4-2	TRBD2	-
CSVGQGTPYEQYF	TGCAGCGTTGGGCAGGGCACCCCCTACGAGCAGTACTTC	TRBJ2-7	TRBV29-1	-	few
CSAGLDQPQHF	TGCAGTGCCGGACTGGATCAGCCCCAGCATTTT	TRBJ1-5	TRBV20-1	-	-
CASSLNRQGNSPLHF	TGTGCCAGCAGCTTAAATCGGCAGGGGAATTCACCCCTCCACTTT	TRBJ1-6	TRBV11-1	-	once
CASSFRGSSYEQYF	TGTGCCAGCAGCTTTAGGGGTAGCTCCTACGAGCAGTACTTC	TRBJ2-7	TRBV5-4	-	once
CASSLYGTDTEAFF	TGCGCCAGCAGCTTGTACGGGACAGACACTGAAGCTTTCTTT	TRBJ1-1	TRBV5-1	TRBD1	-
CAISASGGAADTQYF	TGTGCCATCAGTGCTAGCGGGGGGGCGGCAGATACGCAGTATTTT	TRBJ2-3	TRBV10-3	TRBD2	-
CATQGTGMTGELFF	TGTGCCACTCAGGGGACAGGGATGACCGGGGAGCTGTTTTTT	TRBJ2-2	TRBV27	TRBD1	-
CATSRYSDEQYF	TGTGCCACCAGCAGATACAGTGACGAGCAGTACTTC	TRBJ2-7	TRBV15	-	-
CSVSKKLEGTEAFF	TGCAGCGTTTCTAAAAAGTTAGAGGGCACTGAAGCTTTCTTT	TRBJ1-1	TRBV29-1	-	-
CATSRSNRGLNGYTF	TGTGCCACCAGCAGATCCAACAGGGGGCTCAATGGCTACACCTTC	TRBJ1-2	TRBV15	TRBD1	-
CASSQDREGSQHF	TGCGCCAGCAGCCAAGATAGAGAGGGTTCCCAGCATTTT	TRBJ1-5	TRBV4-1	-	once
CASSRTGQGQYEQYF	TGCGCCAGCAGCCGGACGGGACAGGGTCAGTACGAGCAGTACTTC	TRBJ2-7	TRBV4-3	TRBD1	once
CSVGTGLNEQFF	TGCAGCGTTGGGACAGGACTCAATGAGCAGTTCTTC	TRBJ2-1	TRBV29-1	TRBD1	-
CASTPGQVVAEAFF	TGTGCCAGCACCCCGGGACAGGTTGTCGCTGAAGCTTTCTTT	TRBJ1-1	TRBV6-5	TRBD1	-
CASSKTGTSGSNEQFF	TGTGCCAGCAGTAAAACCGGGACTAGCGGCAGCAATGAGCAGTTCTTC	TRBJ2-1	TRBV27	TRBD2	-
CASSSRTSGGRVEQFF	TGTGCCAGCAGCTCACGGACTAGCGGGGGACGGGTTGAGCAGTTCTTC	TRBJ2-1	TRBV7-2	TRBD2	-
CASSQGWLAAPYEQYF	TGTGCCAGCAGCCAAGGGTGGCTAGCGGCTCCCTACGAGCAGTACTTC	TRBJ2-7	TRBV3-1/TRBV3-2	TRBD2	-
CASSVNRAFTEAFF	TGTGCCAGCAGTGTGAACAGGGCCTTCACTGAAGCTTTCTTT	TRBJ1-1	TRBV2	-	-
CASSTTYGTDTQYF	TGTGCCAGCAGCACCACCTATGGCACAGATACGCAGTATTTT	TRBJ2-3	TRBV13	-	-
CASSLVPGLAVSDTQYF	TGTGCCAGCAGCTTAGTCCCGGGACTCGCGGTATCAGATACGCAGTATTTT	TRBJ2-3	TRBV11-2	-	once
CASRDSGRKNEQYF	TGTGCCAGTAGAGATAGCGGGAGGAAAAACGAGCAGTACTTC	TRBJ2-7	TRBV19	TRBD2	-
CASSSPPGQYNEQFF	TGTGCCAGCAGCTCACCTCCGGGACAGTACAATGAGCAGTTCTTC	TRBJ2-1	TRBV7-2	TRBD1	-
CASSLVIIGGTDTQYF	TGTGCCAGCAGCTTAGTGATCATCGGGGGCACAGATACGCAGTATTTT	TRBJ2-3	TRBV11-2	-	-
CASSSGGGGNTEAFF	TGCGCCAGCAGCTCTGGAGGGGGCGGGAACACTGAAGCTTTCTTT	TRBJ1-1	TRBV5-1	TRBD1	-
CASSLGGSTTNEKLFF	TGCGCCAGCAGCCTCGGGGGAAGCACAACTAATGAAAAACTGTTTTTT	TRBJ1-4	TRBV4-1	-	-
CASSQGSLTGGWGYTF	TGCGCCAGCAGCCAAGGAAGCTTAACAGGGGGCTGGGGCTACACCTTC	TRBJ1-2	TRBV4-1	TRBD1	-
CASSSTGNTEAFF	TGTGCCAGCAGCAGCACAGGGAACACTGAAGCTTTCTTT	TRBJ1-1	TRBV5-6	-	-
CASSSDRSNTEAFF	TGTGCCAGCAGCTCCGACAGGAGTAACACTGAAGCTTTCTTT	TRBJ1-1	TRBV6-5	-	-
CASSLSGGGGYTF	TGTGCCAGCAGTTTGAGTGGCGGGGGTGGCTACACCTTC	TRBJ1-2	TRBV27	-	-
CASSARDRGHWGYTF	TGTGCCAGCAGCGCGAGGGACAGGGGACATTGGGGCTACACCTTC	TRBJ1-2	TRBV9	TRBD1	-
CASSFRLLNEKLFF	TGTGCCAGCAGCTTTAGACTCCTTAATGAAAAACTGTTTTTT	TRBJ1-4	TRBV5-5	-	-
CSVDLAGGIKINEQFF	TGCAGCGTTGATTTAGCGGGGGGGATTAAGATTAATGAGCAGTTCTTC	TRBJ2-1	TRBV29-1	TRBD2	-
CASSLDITLGQGARDEQFF	TGTGCCAGCAGCTTAGATATTACTCTAGGGCAGGGGGCGCGGGATGAGCAGTTCTTC	TRBJ2-1	TRBV11-3	TRBD1	-
CASGLARTGEGNTEAFF	TGTGCTAGTGGTTTGGCCAGGACAGGGGAAGGGAACACTGAAGCTTTCTTT	TRBJ1-1	TRBV12-5	TRBD1	-
CASSQALMRIRQGIRLNTEAFF	TGCGCCAGCAGCCAAGCCCTAATGAGGATAAGACAGGGGATACGGCTGAACACTGAAGCTTTCTTT	TRBJ1-1	TRBV4-1	TRBD1	-